These T cell receptor beta chains were read from a single sample in a study of CD8+ T cells in alopecia areata. Libraries were prepared by immunoSEQ multiplex PCR; TCRdb keeps only in-frame clonotypes and omits some of them. The repertoire holds some 150,000 clones, with 40% to 65% as singletons. The sequences come from CD8+ T cells sorted from blood, collected at week 0. All receptors come from a human donor with alopecia areata. The CDR3 runs from the conserved cysteine through the conserved F or W. A D gene is named only where the DNA matches it firmly. Part of the rows lack a size; the others show once, few, many or a class for expanded clones.

clone_size: few; v_call: TRBV29-1; d_call: -; j_call: TRBJ2-2; cdr3_nt: TGCAGCGTGCCACTGCGCGGGGAGCTGTTTTTT; cdr3_aa: CSVPLRGELFF
clone_size: -; v_call: TRBV9; d_call: -; j_call: TRBJ1-4; cdr3_nt: TGTGCCAGCAGCCCGCGGATCGATGAAAAACTGTTTTTT; cdr3_aa: CASSPRIDEKLFF
clone_size: few; v_call: TRBV5-1; d_call: -; j_call: TRBJ2-3; cdr3_nt: TGCGCCAGCAGCTTGGGATGGGACACCAGCACAGATACGCAGTATTTT; cdr3_aa: CASSLGWDTSTDTQYF
clone_size: -; v_call: TRBV4-3; d_call: TRBD1; j_call: TRBJ2-7; cdr3_nt: TGCGCCAGCAGCCAAGGGGCAGGGGGCGGCTACGAGCAGTACTTC; cdr3_aa: CASSQGAGGGYEQYF
clone_size: -; v_call: TRBV4-3; d_call: -; j_call: TRBJ1-2; cdr3_nt: TGCGCCAGCAGCCAAGAATTAGGTTCCGCAGGAGGATATGGCTACACCTTC; cdr3_aa: CASSQELGSAGGYGYTF
clone_size: -; v_call: TRBV6-5; d_call: -; j_call: TRBJ1-2; cdr3_nt: TGTGCCAGCAGATCAGGGGCGTATGGCTACACCTTC; cdr3_aa: CASRSGAYGYTF
clone_size: few; v_call: TRBV29-1; d_call: -; j_call: TRBJ2-2; cdr3_nt: TGCAGCGTTGGAAGGGGCACCGGGGAGCTGTTTTTT; cdr3_aa: CSVGRGTGELFF
clone_size: -; v_call: TRBV5-6; d_call: TRBD1; j_call: TRBJ2-7; cdr3_nt: TGTGCCAGCAGCTTGCTCCCAGGGGGAACCTACGAGCAGTACTTC; cdr3_aa: CASSLLPGGTYEQYF
clone_size: -; v_call: TRBV18; d_call: -; j_call: TRBJ2-7; cdr3_nt: TGTGCCAGCAGCTTAGGGGCCTACGAGCAGTACTTC; cdr3_aa: CASSLGAYEQYF
clone_size: few; v_call: TRBV7-2; d_call: -; j_call: TRBJ2-6; cdr3_nt: TGTGCCAGCAGCTTAGGTTCAGGCTACGTCCTGACTTTC; cdr3_aa: CASSLGSGYVLTF
clone_size: -; v_call: TRBV25-1; d_call: -; j_call: TRBJ2-5; cdr3_nt: TGTGCCACCTTTCGTGAGACCCAGTACTTC; cdr3_aa: CATFRETQYF
clone_size: few; v_call: TRBV4-3; d_call: -; j_call: TRBJ1-5; cdr3_nt: TGCGCCAGCAGCCAAGATCGATGGAGCAATCAGCCCCAGCATTTT; cdr3_aa: CASSQDRWSNQPQHF
clone_size: -; v_call: TRBV11-2; d_call: -; j_call: TRBJ1-2; cdr3_nt: TGTGCCAGCAGCCCATCATCGGGACAAATCTATGGCTACACCTTC; cdr3_aa: CASSPSSGQIYGYTF
clone_size: few; v_call: TRBV21-1; d_call: -; j_call: TRBJ2-7; cdr3_nt: TGTGCCAGCAGCGCGAGGCTTGGACAGGGGGAGGGCTACGAGCAGTACTTC; cdr3_aa: CASSARLGQGEGYEQYF
clone_size: few; v_call: TRBV5-1; d_call: -; j_call: TRBJ2-1; cdr3_nt: TGCGCCAGCAGCTTAGGGGGGGCCGAGAATGAGCAGTTCTTC; cdr3_aa: CASSLGGAENEQFF
clone_size: -; v_call: TRBV13; d_call: -; j_call: TRBJ1-1; cdr3_nt: TGTGCCAGCAGCTTTGGCGGGGATTACACGAACACTGAAGCTTTCTTT; cdr3_aa: CASSFGGDYTNTEAFF
clone_size: -; v_call: TRBV29-1; d_call: TRBD1; j_call: TRBJ1-2; cdr3_nt: TGCAGCGTTGTGGGACAGGGGAGTTATGGCTACACCTTC; cdr3_aa: CSVVGQGSYGYTF
clone_size: -; v_call: TRBV13; d_call: TRBD1; j_call: TRBJ1-6; cdr3_nt: TGTGCCAGCAGCTCCGGGACAGGGGACTCACCCCTCCACTTT; cdr3_aa: CASSSGTGDSPLHF
clone_size: -; v_call: TRBV5-6; d_call: -; j_call: TRBJ1-1; cdr3_nt: TGTGCCAGCAGCTTGCCACCGGGACTAGGACCACCTGAAGCTTTCTTT; cdr3_aa: CASSLPPGLGPPEAFF
clone_size: many; v_call: TRBV20-1; d_call: -; j_call: TRBJ1-5; cdr3_nt: TGCAGTGCTAAGGGGGATCAGCCCCAGCATTTT; cdr3_aa: CSAKGDQPQHF
clone_size: few; v_call: TRBV29-1; d_call: TRBD1; j_call: TRBJ2-7; cdr3_nt: TGCAGCGTTGAAGTGGACAGGGCACCCTACGAGCAGTACTTC; cdr3_aa: CSVEVDRAPYEQYF
clone_size: -; v_call: TRBV29-1; d_call: -; j_call: TRBJ1-1; cdr3_nt: TGCAGCACAAGGACAGAAAACACTGAAGCTTTCTTT; cdr3_aa: CSTRTENTEAFF
clone_size: -; v_call: TRBV7-8; d_call: -; j_call: TRBJ1-5; cdr3_nt: TGTGCCAGCAGCCCCGACAGGACCAATCAGCCCCAGCATTTT; cdr3_aa: CASSPDRTNQPQHF
clone_size: -; v_call: TRBV13; d_call: TRBD2; j_call: TRBJ2-5; cdr3_nt: TGTGCCAGCAGCCAATCCGGGACTAGTAGGGAGACCCAGTACTTC; cdr3_aa: CASSQSGTSRETQYF
clone_size: -; v_call: TRBV30; d_call: -; j_call: TRBJ1-1; cdr3_nt: TGTGCCTGGAGTCCGAGGGTTACTGAAGCTTTCTTT; cdr3_aa: CAWSPRVTEAFF
clone_size: few; v_call: TRBV29-1; d_call: -; j_call: TRBJ2-3; cdr3_nt: TGCAGCGTTGAATCAGGGTTTAGCACAGATACGCAGTATTTT; cdr3_aa: CSVESGFSTDTQYF
clone_size: -; v_call: TRBV25-1; d_call: -; j_call: TRBJ2-1; cdr3_nt: TGTGCCAGCGGCGAGGGCAATGAGCAGTTCTTC; cdr3_aa: CASGEGNEQFF
clone_size: -; v_call: TRBV29-1; d_call: -; j_call: TRBJ1-3; cdr3_nt: TGCAGCGTGACCGGGTTCCGGACGCAGAGCTCTGGAAACACCATATATTTT; cdr3_aa: CSVTGFRTQSSGNTIYF
clone_size: few; v_call: TRBV28; d_call: -; j_call: TRBJ2-7; cdr3_nt: TGTGCCAGCAGTTTGGGCAGGGAAGTTTACTACGAGCAGTACTTC; cdr3_aa: CASSLGREVYYEQYF
clone_size: -; v_call: TRBV20-1; d_call: -; j_call: TRBJ2-3; cdr3_nt: TGCAGTGCTAGTGATGGAGATACGCAGTATTTT; cdr3_aa: CSASDGDTQYF
clone_size: few; v_call: TRBV6-1; d_call: -; j_call: TRBJ2-7; cdr3_nt: TGTGCCAGCAGTCAGAGGGGGTACGAGCAGTACTTC; cdr3_aa: CASSQRGYEQYF
clone_size: -; v_call: TRBV30; d_call: TRBD1; j_call: TRBJ1-5; cdr3_nt: TGTGCCTGGAGCGGACAGGGAAGGCCGTTCGGCAATCAGCCCCAGCATTTT; cdr3_aa: CAWSGQGRPFGNQPQHF
clone_size: few; v_call: TRBV7-9; d_call: -; j_call: TRBJ1-1; cdr3_nt: TGTGCCAGCAGCCAACGACAGGAGCGAACTGAAGCTTTCTTT; cdr3_aa: CASSQRQERTEAFF
clone_size: -; v_call: TRBV29-1; d_call: -; j_call: TRBJ1-5; cdr3_nt: TGCAGCGTTGCGGGGGCTGAAGCTCAGCCCCAGCATTTT; cdr3_aa: CSVAGAEAQPQHF
clone_size: -; v_call: TRBV13; d_call: -; j_call: TRBJ2-4; cdr3_nt: TGTGCCAGCAGCTTTACGGGGCAAGTACTTCAGTACTTC; cdr3_aa: CASSFTGQVLQYF